The 27 T cell receptor beta chains given below trace back to one sample, sequenced in a study of CD8 T cell repertoires and HIV-1 epitope variants. The protocol was immunoSEQ multiplex PCR, while the TCRdb copy is restricted to in-frame clones and leaves out a portion. This table holds thousands of clones, about 60% found once. Their target antigens are unknown. Material for sequencing was cultured CD8+ T cells derived from PBMCs. These receptors all come from a male donor with HIV.

The chain is built from TRBV27 and TRBJ1-6, with 7 positions matching TRBD1. The junction had 5 bases not matched to a gene; V was cut back by 5 bases and J by 1 base. Germline CDR1 MNHEY, CDR2 SMNVEV (reference sequence). The CDR3 spans 16 residues. CDR3: CASSPQGESYNSPLHF. CDR3 coding DNA: TGTGCCAGCAGTCCCCAGGGGGAGTCCTATAATTCACCCCTCCACTTT.

The V and J genes are TRBV9 and TRBJ2-7; 10 nucleotides match TRBD1. This CDR3 contains 13 residues. Per germline, CDR1 SGDLS and CDR2 YYNGEE. The junction had 1 base not matched to a gene; V was cut back by 2 bases and J by 5 bases. CDR3 protein: CASSVGQGNEQYF. DNA of the CDR3: TGTGCCAGCAGCGTGGGACAGGGGAACGAGCAGTACTTC.

This clone was counted only a few times. The rearrangement links TRBV28 to TRBJ1-2, with D possibly TRBD1 on 6 matching bases. The CDR3 totals 13 residues. Trimming took off 3 bases at V and 6 bases at J, with 11 bases between the two ends. Germline CDR1 reads MDHEN; CDR2 reads SYDVKM. CDR3 in amino acids: CASSFYAGDGYTF. In DNA form, the CDR3 reads TGTGCCAGCAGTTTCTACGCAGGGGATGGCTACACCTTC.

The chain has TRBV6-6 and TRBJ2-1; D may match TRBD1 or TRBD2 (5 bases each). Per germline, CDR1 MNHNY and CDR2 SVGAGI (reference sequence). This CDR3 spans 14 amino acids. V was pared by 4 bases and J by 2 bases, with 9 bases between. Here the CDR3 DNA reads TGTGCCAGCAGTTCAGGGACGACCTACAATGAGCAGTTCTTC. Its translation: CASSSGTTYNEQFF.

This clone was recorded only once. The chain uses TRBV7-2 and TRBJ2-2; D possibly uses TRBD1 or TRBD2 (6 bases each). Trimming took 3 bases from V and 0 from J, leaving 17 bases between them. Germline assignment: CDR1 SGHTA and CDR2 FQGNSA. The CDR3 has 18 amino acids. The CDR3 protein is CASSFRPGGGANTGELFF. The DNA for the CDR3 is TGTGCCAGCAGCTTTAGACCCGGGGGCGGGGCGAACACCGGGGAGCTGTTTTTT.

This chain uses TRBV21-1 with TRBJ1-2. TRBV21-1 is assigned pseudogene status. The CDR3 runs to 14 residues. CDR3 residues: CASSLGRNRYGYTF. The CDR3 DNA reads TGTGCCAGCAGCCTTGGGAGAAATCGGTATGGCTACACCTTC.

J is TRBJ2-7 and V is TRBV27; D remains ambiguous. The CDR3 contains 13 residues. The V end was cut by 2 bases, the J end by 3 bases, with 8 bases between. From germline, CDR1 is MNHEY and CDR2 SMNVEV (reference sequence). The CDR3 DNA sequence: TGTGCCAGCAGTTTACGGGCCCTCTACGAGCAGTACTTC. It translates to CASSLRALYEQYF.

This clone was counted only a few times. The V gene is TRBV7-3, the J gene TRBJ1-5, with D perhaps TRBD1 (5 bases). Germline values: CDR1 SGHTA, CDR2 FQGTGA. V lost 6 bases and J 5 bases, leaving 11 bases between the germline ends. The CDR3 spans 13 residues. DNA of the CDR3: TGTGCCAGCAGTAAGGGGCTGGATCAGCCCCAGCATTTT. Its translation: CASSKGLDQPQHF.

This sequence joins TRBV11-3 and TRBJ2-3; D possibly corresponds to TRBD1 (5 bases). Per germline, CDR1 SGHNT and CDR2 YENEEA. This CDR3 has 12 residues. V gave up 4 bases and J gave up 4 bases, with 6 bases separating them. CDR3 DNA sequence: TGTGCCAGCAGCTCGACAGCAGATACGCAGTATTTT. Its translation: CASSSTADTQYF. The full variable domain, completed using reference TRBV11-3 and TRBJ2-3, is EAGVVQSPRYKIIEKKQPVAFWCNPISGHNTLYWYLQNLGQGPELLIRYENEEAVDDSQLPKDRFSAERLKGVDSTLKIQPAELGDSAVYLCASSSTADTQYFGPGTRLTVL.

J is TRBJ2-4 and V is TRBV28; 7 nucleotides align to TRBD2. V trimming: 4 bases; J trimming: 8 bases; junction bases outside the gene matches: 2. The CDR3 contains 12 residues. Germline CDR1 MDHEN, CDR2 SYDVKM. CDR3 nucleotides: TGTGCCAGCAGTTGGGGGAGGGACATTCAGTACTTC. Its protein product is CASSWGRDIQYF.

This clone was found once. The rearrangement joins TRBV7-3 to TRBJ1-1; 11 bases agree with TRBD1. CDR3 length: 15 residues. The trim removed 4 bases at V and 7 bases at J, leaving 8 bases unmatched. CDR1 is SGHTA, CDR2 FQGTGA, per germline. The CDR3 DNA reads TGTGCCAGCAGCTCTCCGGACAGGGGGCTTGTTGAAGCTTTCTTT. This sequence encodes CASSSPDRGLVEAFF.

About this clone: The limits of the CDR3 on the DNA are not certain, so only TCRdb's listed CDR3 is given. The chain links TRBV7-5 to TRBJ2-7; TRBD1 reflects the table's D call only, with no check against the DNA. TRBV7-5 is classified as a pseudogene. The length of the CDR3 is 15 amino acids, counting both ends. This CDR3 is CVRSPVGQGSDEQYF.

This chain's CDR3 is CTSSQGQGAGNQPQHF. The CDR3, as DNA: TGCACCAGCAGCCAAGGACAGGGGGCGGGCAATCAGCCCCAGCATTTT. The V gene is TRBV1, the J gene TRBJ1-5; the table's D call, TRBD1, was not checked against the DNA. TRBV1 constitutes a pseudogene. This CDR3 comprises 16 residues.

The chain recombines TRBV7-9 with TRBJ1-6; TRBD1 might be the D (5 bases). The CDR3 loop spans 14 amino acids. With 5 bases removed from V and 6 bases from J, the gap between germline ends came to 11 bases. Germline V gene data show CDR1 as SEHNR and CDR2 as FQNEAQ (reference sequence). CDR3 sequence: CASSPRQGNSPLHF. Here the CDR3 DNA reads TGTGCCAGCAGCCCCCGGCAGGGTAATTCACCCCTCCACTTT. Looking up the rest from reference TRBV7-9 and TRBJ1-6 gives the full variable domain: DTGVSQNPRHKITKRGQNVTFRCDPISEHNRLYWYRQTLGQGPEFLTYFQNEAQLEKSRLLSDRFSAERPKGSFSTLEIQRTEQGDSAMYLCASSPRQGNSPLHFGNGTRLTVT.

This chain's CDR3 is CASSDQGSSYEQYF. The DNA for the CDR3 is TGTGCCAGCAGTGATCAGGGAAGCTCCTACGAGCAGTACTTC. V and J are TRBV5-6 and TRBJ2-7, with D possibly being TRBD1 (5 bases). Germline CDR1 SGHDT, CDR2 YYEEEE. Trimming took 5 bases from V and 0 from J, leaving 12 bases between them. The CDR3 runs to 14 residues. Full variable domain (outside the CDR3, taken from reference TRBV5-6 and TRBJ2-7): DAGVTQSPTHLIKTRGQQVTLRCSPKSGHDTVSWYQQALGQGPQFIFQYYEEEERQRGNFPDRFSGHQFPNYSSELNVNALLLGDSALYLCASSDQGSSYEQYFGPGTRLTVT.

This clone came up a few times. The V call is TRBV28, the J call TRBJ2-7; D is unresolved. The V end lost 1 base, the J end lost 0 bases, and 4 bases lay between the germline ends. This CDR3 has 13 residues. Germline V CDR1 and CDR2: MDHEN, SYDVKM. The CDR3 loop reads CASSLYGSYEQYF. DNA of the CDR3: TGTGCCAGCAGTTTATACGGCTCCTACGAGCAGTACTTC.

The chain uses TRBV10-3 and TRBJ2-7, with 14 nucleotides matching TRBD2. This CDR3 spans 15 amino acids. Unmatched junction bases numbered 4, after V lost 4 bases and J lost 5 bases. CDR1 is ENHRY, CDR2 SYGVKD, per germline. Written as DNA, the CDR3 is TGTGCCATCAGTGCCCCGGGACTAGCGGGAGACGAGCAGTACTTC. Translation gives CAISAPGLAGDEQYF.

This clone is classed as medium-sized (0.01 to 0.1%). V usage is TRBV27 and J usage is TRBJ1-2; 9 bases agree with TRBD1. The V segment lost 6 bases and the J segment 3 bases; nucleotides outside the gene matches: 8. The CDR3 contains 15 residues. Germline lookup yields CDR1 MNHEY and CDR2 SMNVEV (reference sequence). The DNA of the CDR3 is TGTGCCAGCAGGAGTGGACAGGGGCGTGACTATGGCTACACCTTC. Its protein is CASRSGQGRDYGYTF.

A remark on this clone: Relative to the germline gene, one junction end is altered; a read error may explain this. The chain couples TRBV5-4 to TRBJ1-2, with D unclear. In germline, CDR1 is SGHNT, CDR2 YYREEE (reference sequence). The CDR3 has 16 residues. CDR3 residues: CASSQDPVELDYGYTF. The CDR3, as DNA: TGCGCCAGCAGCCAAGATCCCGTCGAACTCGACTATGGCTACACCTTC.

The V and J genes are TRBV19 and TRBJ2-7; no reliable D call. Germline V gene sequence: CDR1 LNHDA, CDR2 SQIVND (reference sequence). The V and J ends lost 1 base and 0 bases respectively, with 7 bases between them. This CDR3 comprises 14 residues. The CDR3 DNA is TGTGCCAGTAGTATAGCGGATCCCTCCTACGAGCAGTACTTC. Its translation is CASSIADPSYEQYF.

The chain is built from TRBV18 and TRBJ2-3; D possibly uses TRBD1 or TRBD2 (5 bases each). This CDR3 region has 16 residues. Germline lookup yields CDR1 KGHSH and CDR2 LQKENI. Deletions cut 3 bases from V and 4 bases from J, with 17 bases between. CDR3 region: CASSPPGLGPSDTQYF. In nucleotides, the CDR3 is TGTGCCAGCTCACCTCCCGGCCTGGGACCCTCAGATACGCAGTATTTT.

The V call is TRBV21-1, the J call TRBJ1-2. TRBV21-1 is termed a pseudogene. The CDR3 is 12 residues long. The CDR3 loop reads CASSKALGGYTF. CDR3 sequence (DNA): TGTGCCAGCAGCAAAGCGCTCGGGGGCTACACCTTC.

The rearrangement links TRBV5-6 to TRBJ1-2; D call uncertain. The CDR3 contains 14 residues. V gave up 1 base and J gave up 4 bases, with 11 bases separating them. The V gene's germline CDR1 is SGHDT and CDR2 YYEEEE. The CDR3 here is CASSLNRGAYGYTF. Here the CDR3 DNA reads TGTGCCAGCAGCTTGAACCGAGGAGCCTATGGCTACACCTTC.

The J gene is TRBJ1-1, the V gene TRBV7-9, with D unclear. CDR1 and CDR2 (germline): SEHNR, FQNEAQ (reference sequence). The CDR3 extends over 12 amino acids. V shed 0 bases and J shed 5 bases, with 4 bases lying between them. DNA for the CDR3: TGTGCCAGCAGCTTAGCGGGGACTGAAGCTTTCTTT. Its protein is CASSLAGTEAFF.

The CDR3 nucleotides read TGTGCCAGCAGCCGTGGACAAGGAAACACCATATATTTT. Protein sequence: CASSRGQGNTIYF. The chain links TRBV11-3 to TRBJ1-3, with D tentatively TRBD1 (5 bases). The CDR3 length is 13 residues. Germline V CDR1 and CDR2: SGHNT, YENEEA. V lost 5 bases to trimming and J lost 4 bases, with 9 bases between them.

This clone was recorded only once. The genes are TRBV25-1 and TRBJ2-5; TRBD2 aligns across 8 bases. Germline CDR1 and CDR2: MGHDK and SYGVNS. The CDR3 is 14 residues long. V shed 5 bases and J 9 bases; nucleotides not matched to a gene: 11. The CDR3 is CASSLAGLLAAQYF. In DNA form, the CDR3 reads TGTGCCAGCAGTCTAGCGGGCCTTTTGGCGGCCCAGTACTTC.

V gene TRBV18 combines with J gene TRBJ2-3; 9 positions agree with TRBD1. Trimming at V came to 3 bases and at J to 1 base, leaving 5 bases not matched to a gene. The length of the CDR3 is 16 residues. Germline assignment: CDR1 KGHSH and CDR2 LQKENI. The CDR3 sequence is CASSPRGDRGTDTQYF. Here the CDR3 DNA reads TGTGCCAGCTCACCTCGTGGGGACAGGGGCACAGATACGCAGTATTTT. The full variable domain, with the rest looked up from reference TRBV18 and TRBJ2-3, is NAGVMQNPRHLVRRRGQEARLRCSPMKGHSHVYWYRQLPEEGLKFMVYLQKENIIDESGMPKERFSAEFPKEGPSILRIQQVVRGDSAAYFCASSPRGDRGTDTQYFGPGTRLTVL.